This T cell receptor (beta chain) appears in the sequencing data of a study of patients and donors after allogeneic stem cell transplantation. TCRdb ran MiXCR on the RT-PCR reads and lists one entry per CDR3 protein. The sample shows about 150,000 distinct CDR3 sequences, about 24% of them seen only once. The germline gives CDR1 SGHTA, CDR2 FQGTGA. This CDR3 comprises 16 residues. Of note for this clonotype: An end of the junction does not agree with germline; a read error may underlie this.

Source material: blood, either unsorted or a sorted T cell fraction (not recorded which). The receptor comes from a human donor who was either an allogeneic HSCT recipient or a stem cell or donor lymphocyte infusion donor (not recorded which). It is not recorded whose cells these are; they may come from a transplant donor. The chain carries TRBV7-3 and TRBJ2-1, with 9 positions matching TRBD2. This CDR3 reads CASSTLSGSSNNEQFF. The CDR3 region has the DNA TGTGCCAGCAGTACCCTTAGCGGGAGCTCCAACAATGAGCAGTTCTTC.